These 14 T cell receptor beta chains were all obtained from the same sample, sequenced in a study of T-cell reconstitution after alpha-beta-depleted transplantation in children (dated by TCRdb to the mid-2010s). Taken with the paper, the label for treatment or condition translates to: allogeneic hematopoietic cell transplantation with graft depleted of TCRalphabeta T cells and CD19 B cells. Libraries were prepared through PCR. Reads for this sample came from an Illumina HiSeq 2500. TCR libraries were prepared with molecular barcoding, using unique molecular identifiers to normalize TCRbeta repertoire quantification. The public sequencing data were trimmed at Q25 with fastp and processed into clonotypes with MiXCR by TCRdb, which kept only in-frame beta chains. All rows with the same CDR3 protein become a single entry with the most common DNA and genes. The sample yields roughly 500,000 distinct CDR3 sequences; over 9.5% were counted once. About 2.1% of the sample lies in the top ten.

The sequenced sample was PBMCs, obtained before TCRalphabeta/CD19-depleted stem cell transplant. Receptors were obtained from a child aged 2 to 15 with inherited bone marrow failure, due to receive a stem cell transplant.

In its sample, this clonotype was seen many times. The chain joins TRBV12-3 or TRBV12-4 to TRBJ2-1; the D gene is possibly TRBD1 (5 bases). Between the trimmed V and J ends, which lost 7 bases and 8 bases, there was a span of 18 bases. CDR3 size: 14 residues. Here the CDR3 DNA reads TGTGCCAGCACCCGCCCAGGGTTGGACCATGAGCAGTTCTTC. Amino acids: CASTRPGLDHEQFF.

In its sample, this clonotype was seen many times. The J gene is TRBJ2-4, the V gene TRBV20-1; 9 bases are shared with TRBD2. Germline loops: CDR1 DFQATT, CDR2 SNEGSKA (reference sequence). The CDR3 runs to 15 residues. V trimming: 4 bases; J trimming: 0 bases; junction bases outside the gene matches: 4. The CDR3 spells CSAKTSGLAKNIQYF. CDR3 coding DNA: TGCAGTGCTAAGACTAGCGGATTAGCCAAAAACATTCAGTACTTC.

This clonotype appeared many times. This sequence joins TRBV5-1 and TRBJ2-1, with 11 bases identical to TRBD2. Looked up from germline, CDR1 is SGHRS and CDR2 is YFSETQ. Trimming removed 5 bases from V and 0 bases from J; junction bases left unmatched: 4. This CDR3 contains 16 residues. CDR3 amino acids: CASRPGLADSYNEQFF. CDR3 bases: TGCGCCAGCAGGCCGGGACTAGCGGACTCCTACAATGAGCAGTTCTTC.

This clonotype has a count of ten or more. The chain recombines TRBV15 with TRBJ1-5, with a weak D call TRBD1 (5 bases). There are 17 residues in the CDR3. The V gene lost 0 bases and the J gene lost 2 bases, with 14 bases spanning the gap. CDR1 and CDR2 from the germline V gene are LNHNV and YYDKDF (reference sequence). DNA for the CDR3: TGTGCCACCAGCAGAGACTACGGGACCCAAGGCAATCAGCCCCAGCATTTT. Amino acids: CATSRDYGTQGNQPQHF. The variable domain in full, completed from reference TRBV15 and TRBJ1-5, reads DAMVIQNPRYQVTQFGKPVTLSCSQTLNHNVMYWYQQKSSQAPKLLFHYYDKDFNNEADTPDNFQSRRPNTSFCFLDIRSPGLGDTAMYLCATSRDYGTQGNQPQHFGDGTRLSIL.

This clonotype was detected ten times or more. V and J are TRBV7-2 and TRBJ2-1; D perhaps matches TRBD1 (6 bases). The germline V and J ends were trimmed by 2 bases and 7 bases, with 21 bases remaining between them. Germline assignment: CDR1 SGHTA and CDR2 FQGNSA. CDR3 size: 17 residues. DNA of the CDR3: TGTGCCAGCAGCTTAAGTCGTGCGGCGAGGGGGTCAAATGAGCAGTTCTTC. This sequence encodes CASSLSRAARGSNEQFF. Full variable domain (missing parts from reference TRBV7-2 and TRBJ2-1): GAGVSQSPSNKVTEKGKDVELRCDPISGHTALYWYRQSLGQGLEFLIYFQGNSAPDKSGLPSDRFSAERTGGSVSTLTIQRTQQEDSAVYLCASSLSRAARGSNEQFFGPGTRLTVL.

Only a few counts were recorded for this clonotype. The chain uses TRBV30 and TRBJ2-7; perhaps TRBD2 as D (5 bases). The CDR3 sequence is 11 residues long. V lost 2 bases and J lost 6, with 8 bases in between. Germline CDR1 and CDR2: GTSNPN and SVGIG (reference sequence). The CDR3 DNA reads as TGTGCCTGGAGTCTCGGAGGCGAGCAGTACTTC. This translates into CAWSLGGEQYF.

At least ten counts were recorded for this clonotype. This chain connects TRBV20-1 to TRBJ1-2; D unclear. The CDR3 totals 14 residues. Germline CDR1 is DFQATT and CDR2 is SNEGSKA (reference sequence). The V and J ends lost 0 bases and 4 bases respectively, with 12 bases between them. This CDR3 reads CSARDGGKIYGYTF. Here the CDR3 DNA reads TGCAGTGCTAGAGATGGTGGGAAGATCTATGGCTACACCTTC.

This clonotype has at least ten counts. The CDR3 bases are TGTGCCCCCGGGTATACGCAGTATTTT. This sequence encodes CAPGYTQYF. V is TRBV12-3 or TRBV12-4 and J is TRBJ2-3; no clear D gene. V was shortened by 11 bases and J by 7 bases, with 7 bases between the two germline ends. The CDR3 is 9 residues long.

The table lists this clonotype with many counts. The chain employs TRBV12-3 or TRBV12-4 and TRBJ1-2, with no clear D. The V and J ends lost 5 bases and 4 bases respectively, with 5 bases between them. The CDR3 sequence is 11 residues long. The CDR3 coding sequence is TGTGCCAGCAGTGACGGCTATGGCTACACCTTC. This gives the protein CASSDGYGYTF.

In its sample, this clonotype was seen many times. V and J are TRBV7-9 and TRBJ1-1; D remains ambiguous. CDR3 length equals 15 residues. With 1 base removed from V and 2 bases from J, the gap between germline ends came to 11 bases. Germline V gene lookup returns CDR1 SEHNR and CDR2 FQNEAQ (reference sequence). Here the CDR3 DNA reads TGTGCCAGCAGCTTAGGGTGGGCAGAAAACACTGAAGCTTTCTTT. As protein: CASSLGWAENTEAFF.

This rearrangement joins TRBV4-2 to TRBJ2-1; no definite D call. CDR1 LGHNA and CDR2 YNFKEQ come from the germline V gene. V was shortened by 0 bases and J by 3 bases, with 9 bases between the two germline ends. The CDR3 loop spans 15 amino acids. CDR3 protein: CASSQDYACYNEQFF. Here the CDR3 DNA reads TGTGCCAGCAGCCAAGATTACGCATGCTACAATGAGCAGTTCTTC.

V is TRBV10-3 and J is TRBJ1-1; D gene unclear. V gave up 0 bases and J gave up 1 base, with 6 bases separating them. The CDR3 contains 14 residues. The V gene's germline CDR1 is ENHRY and CDR2 SYGVKD. CDR3 region: CAISESNPNTEAFF. The CDR3, as DNA: TGTGCCATCAGTGAGTCGAATCCGAACACTGAAGCTTTCTTT.

The sample holds many counts of this clonotype. The chain uses TRBV6-5 and TRBJ2-5; 11 bases line up with TRBD2. Germline V gene data show CDR1 as MNHEY and CDR2 as SVGAGI. J lost 5 bases, V lost 0 bases, and 8 bases had no gene match. CDR3 length: 17 residues. Here the CDR3 reads CASSYSMRLAGGETQYF. The CDR3 DNA reads TGTGCCAGCAGTTACTCGATGCGTCTAGCGGGAGGCGAGACCCAGTACTTC.

This clonotype occurred many times. The CDR3 DNA is TGTGCCAGCAGCTTCCTCAGGACAGGAACCTACGAGCAGTACTTC. Translated, it gives CASSFLRTGTYEQYF. This chain joins TRBV5-6 and TRBJ2-7, with 7 nucleotides matching TRBD1. CDR1 is SGHDT and CDR2 is YYEEEE in the germline V gene. CDR3 length: 15 residues. V lost 2 bases, J lost 2 bases, and 7 bases stayed unmatched.